The next 16 T cell receptor beta chains were all read from a single sample in a study of T-cell reconstitution after alpha-beta-depleted transplantation in children. Preparation of the TCRbeta library involved a method that used unique molecular identifiers. TCRdb re-derived calls from the PCR reads in MiXCR, one entry per CDR3 protein. The data contain 90,000 to 130,000 distinct CDR3 sequences, around 6.4% of them singletons. This material consisted of PBMCs, mostly from graft donor cells, taken 360 days after TCRalphabeta/CD19-depleted stem cell transplant. The receptors derive from a male patient between 2 and 15 years old who had a stem cell transplant for acute lymphoblastic leukemia, so the T cells may come from the graft donor.

This clonotype was recorded many times. This chain uses TRBV29-1 with TRBJ2-7; unclear D gene. Germline CDR1 is SQVTM and CDR2 is ANQGSEA. The CDR3 runs to 11 residues. Trimming took 1 base from V and 4 from J, leaving 5 bases between them. CDR3 nucleotides: TGCAGCGTTGAAGTGGGTTACGAGCAGTACTTC. Residues: CSVEVGYEQYF.

The sample holds many counts of this clonotype. The chain links TRBV6-5 to TRBJ2-1; D unclear. Trimming pared 4 bases from V and 0 bases from J, leaving 7 bases between. Germline values: CDR1 MNHEY, CDR2 SVGAGI. The CDR3 runs 14 residues. In DNA, the CDR3 is TGTGCCAGCAGTTGGGCCAGCTCCTACAATGAGCAGTTCTTC. Translated: CASSWASSYNEQFF.

This clonotype has only a few counts. The CDR3 region is CATSRDGLFYEQYF. As DNA, the CDR3 is TGTGCCACCAGCAGAGATGGCCTTTTTTACGAGCAGTACTTC. The chain recombines TRBV15 with TRBJ2-7; D gene uncertain. The CDR3 is 14 amino acids. The V gene lost 0 bases and the J gene lost 4 bases, with 10 bases spanning the gap. Per the germline V gene, CDR1 is LNHNV and CDR2 is YYDKDF (reference sequence). The complete variable domain, with remaining parts taken from reference TRBV15 and TRBJ2-7, reads DAMVIQNPRYQVTQFGKPVTLSCSQTLNHNVMYWYQQKSSQAPKLLFHYYDKDFNNEADTPDNFQSRRPNTSFCFLDIRSPGLGDTAMYLCATSRDGLFYEQYFGPGTRLTVT.

The sample holds many counts of this clonotype. The J gene is TRBJ2-7, the V gene TRBV7-2; D uncertain. This CDR3 comprises 15 residues. Deletions cut 3 bases from V and 0 bases from J, with 12 bases between. In germline, CDR1 is SGHTA, CDR2 FQGNSA. Written as DNA, the CDR3 is TGTGCCAGCAGCTTCATACCTTACCCCTCCTACGAGCAGTACTTC. Protein product: CASSFIPYPSYEQYF. Combining the CDR3 with reference TRBV7-2 and TRBJ2-7 gives the whole variable domain GAGVSQSPSNKVTEKGKDVELRCDPISGHTALYWYRQSLGQGLEFLIYFQGNSAPDKSGLPSDRFSAERTGGSVSTLTIQRTQQEDSAVYLCASSFIPYPSYEQYFGPGTRLTVT.

This clonotype was found many times. This sequence joins TRBV6-5 and TRBJ2-1; 12 bases match TRBD2. The V segment lost 2 bases and the J segment 5 bases; nucleotides outside the gene matches: 1. This CDR3 comprises 15 residues. In germline, CDR1 is MNHEY, CDR2 SVGAGI. CDR3 sequence (DNA): TGTGCCAGCAGTTACAGGACTAGCGGGAACAATGAGCAGTTCTTC. Translating it yields CASSYRTSGNNEQFF.

This clonotype was picked up many times. J is TRBJ1-1 and V is TRBV12-5; TRBD1 agrees at 10 bases. The CDR3 loop spans 18 amino acids. The germline gives CDR1 LGHNT, CDR2 FRNRAP. The trim removed 0 bases at V and 0 bases at J, leaving 7 bases unmatched. CDR3 amino acids: CASGLVTGTGDMNTEAFF. In DNA form, the CDR3 reads TGTGCTAGTGGTTTGGTGACCGGGACAGGGGACATGAACACTGAAGCTTTCTTT.

The genes are TRBV11-1 and TRBJ1-2; D is possibly TRBD1 (5 bases). Germline CDR1 is SGHAT and CDR2 is FQDESV (reference sequence). The CDR3 is made up of 18 amino acids. With 1 base removed from V and 6 bases from J, the gap between germline ends came to 24 bases. DNA for the CDR3: TGTGCCAGCAGCTTAGGAATTCGGAAGCTCTCTGGAGGGGATGGCTACACCTTC. Its translation: CASSLGIRKLSGGDGYTF.

This clonotype was recorded a few times. This rearrangement joins TRBV19 to TRBJ2-7, with 13 bases that match TRBD2. Germline values: CDR1 LNHDA, CDR2 SQIVND (reference sequence). V lost 6 bases, J lost 7 bases, and 9 bases stayed unmatched. This CDR3 has 15 residues. The CDR3 spells CASSTLAGGPREQYF. In nucleotides, the CDR3 is TGTGCCAGTAGCACACTAGCGGGGGGGCCTCGTGAGCAGTACTTC.

This clonotype has only one observation. This chain's CDR3 is CAFSSQSRPSGQFYEQYF. DNA of the CDR3: TGTGCCTTCAGTTCCCAATCCCGTCCCTCGGGACAGTTCTACGAGCAGTACTTC. The V call is TRBV2, the J call TRBJ2-7; 7 nucleotides agree with TRBD1. Germline loops: CDR1 SNHLY, CDR2 FYNNEI. The CDR3 has 18 amino acids. J gave up 3 bases and V 11 bases, and 25 bases lay outside the gene matches.

The chain recombines TRBV5-1 with TRBJ2-7; 10 nucleotides agree with TRBD1. The V gene's germline CDR1 is SGHRS and CDR2 YFSETQ. With 3 bases clipped from V and 7 bases from J, the junction kept 4 bases outside the gene matches. There are 13 residues in the CDR3. The CDR3 nucleotides read TGCGCCAGCAGCTGGGACAGGGGAGAAGAGCAGTACTTC. It encodes CASSWDRGEEQYF.

This clonotype was picked up many times. The gene calls are TRBV14 and TRBJ2-5; D is uncertain. Germline V gene sequence: CDR1 SGHDN, CDR2 FVKESK. The CDR3 contains 14 residues. V shed 1 base and J shed 5 bases, with 11 bases lying between them. The CDR3 coding sequence is TGTGCCAGCAGCCAAGTAATAGGAGAGGAGACCCAGTACTTC. It encodes CASSQVIGEETQYF.

This clonotype was picked up many times. The V gene is TRBV2, the J gene TRBJ2-1; D call uncertain. The CDR3 is 11 amino acids. V gave up 2 bases and J gave up 6 bases, with 2 bases separating them. Germline V gene sequence: CDR1 SNHLY, CDR2 FYNNEI. CDR3 sequence reads: CASSEINEQFF. The CDR3 DNA reads TGTGCCAGCAGTGAAATCAATGAGCAGTTCTTC.

This clonotype was seen many times. The genes are TRBV6-1 and TRBJ2-4; D gene ambiguous. Trimming removed 4 bases at V and 8 bases at J, with 6 bases between. The length of the CDR3 is 11 residues. Germline-derived CDR1 and CDR2 are MNHNS and SASEGT. The CDR3 DNA reads as TGTGCCAGCAGTGTGGGTTACATTCAGTACTTC. Its protein is CASSVGYIQYF.

This clonotype was detected ten times or more. This chain links TRBV28 with TRBJ2-7; D not certain. The length of the CDR3 is 12 residues. CDR1 MDHEN and CDR2 SYDVKM come from the germline V gene. Trimming took off 3 bases at V and 3 bases at J, with 6 bases between the two ends. CDR3 loop: CASSFPFYEQYF. The CDR3 nucleotides are TGTGCCAGCAGTTTCCCCTTCTACGAGCAGTACTTC.

In its sample, this clonotype was seen many times. The rearrangement uses TRBV29-1 and TRBJ2-1, with D unclear. The germline V and J ends were trimmed by 4 bases and 4 bases, with 14 bases remaining between them. CDR1 is SQVTM, CDR2 ANQGSEA, per germline. There are 14 residues in the CDR3. The CDR3 DNA reads TGCAGCGTTGTCTTCCAGCGTAAATACAATGAGCAGTTCTTC. Amino acids: CSVVFQRKYNEQFF.

By share, this clonotype ranks as large. The chain combines TRBV7-6 with TRBJ2-6; D call uncertain. CDR3 size: 16 residues. V was shortened by 1 base and J by 0 bases, with 7 bases between the two germline ends. CDR1 SGHVS and CDR2 FNYEAQ come from the germline V gene. The CDR3 DNA follows: TGTGCCAGCAGCTTAGTACCGGACTCTGGGGCCAACGTCCTGACTTTC. It translates to CASSLVPDSGANVLTF.